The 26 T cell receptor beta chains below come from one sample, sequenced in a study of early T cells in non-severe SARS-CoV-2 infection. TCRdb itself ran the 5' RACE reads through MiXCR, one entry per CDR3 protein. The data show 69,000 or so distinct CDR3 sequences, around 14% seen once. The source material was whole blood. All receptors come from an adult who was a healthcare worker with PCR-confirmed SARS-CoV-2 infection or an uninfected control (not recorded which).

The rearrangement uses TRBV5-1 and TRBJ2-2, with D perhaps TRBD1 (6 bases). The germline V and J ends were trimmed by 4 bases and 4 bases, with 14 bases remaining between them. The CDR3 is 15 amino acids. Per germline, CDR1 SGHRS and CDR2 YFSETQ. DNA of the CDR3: TGCGCCAGCAGCCCCCCCCAGGGGACCACCGGGGAGCTGTTTTTT. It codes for CASSPPQGTTGELFF.

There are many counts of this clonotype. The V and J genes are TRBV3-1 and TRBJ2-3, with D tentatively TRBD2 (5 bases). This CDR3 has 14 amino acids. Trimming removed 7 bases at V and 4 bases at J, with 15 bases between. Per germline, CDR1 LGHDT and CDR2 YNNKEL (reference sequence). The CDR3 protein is CASTSVGMADTQYF. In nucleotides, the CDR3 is TGTGCCAGCACCTCCGTCGGGATGGCAGATACGCAGTATTTT.

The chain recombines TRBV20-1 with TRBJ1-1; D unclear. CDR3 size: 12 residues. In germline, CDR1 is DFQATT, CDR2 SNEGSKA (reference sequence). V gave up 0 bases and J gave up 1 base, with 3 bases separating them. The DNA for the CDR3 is TGCAGTGCTAGAGATGGGAACACTGAAGCTTTCTTT. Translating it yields CSARDGNTEAFF.

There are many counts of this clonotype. CDR3 nucleotide sequence: TGCAGCGTGGGACAGGGCCGCGAGCAGTACTTC. It yields the protein CSVGQGREQYF. The genes are TRBV29-1 and TRBJ2-7; 9 bases match TRBD1. Germline V gene data show CDR1 as SQVTM and CDR2 as ANQGSEA. The CDR3 covers 11 residues. After removal of 6 bases from V and 6 bases from J, the junction contained 3 bases not matched to a gene.

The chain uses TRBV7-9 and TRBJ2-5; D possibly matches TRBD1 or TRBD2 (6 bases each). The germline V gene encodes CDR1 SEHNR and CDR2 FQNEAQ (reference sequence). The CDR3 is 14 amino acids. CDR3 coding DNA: TGTGCTATAGGAATTGGGGGGCTCCAAGAGACCCAGTACTTC. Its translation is CAIGIGGLQETQYF.

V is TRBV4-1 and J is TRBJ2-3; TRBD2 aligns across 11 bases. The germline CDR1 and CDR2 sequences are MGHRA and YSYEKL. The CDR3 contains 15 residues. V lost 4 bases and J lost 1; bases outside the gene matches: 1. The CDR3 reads CASSPGLAGTDTQYF. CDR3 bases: TGCGCCAGCAGCCCGGGACTAGCGGGCACAGATACGCAGTATTTT.

The CDR3 spells CASSYGGSTDTQYF. In nucleotides, the CDR3 is TGTGCCAGCAGTTACGGCGGGAGCACAGATACGCAGTATTTT. The chain joins TRBV6-6 to TRBJ2-3, with a tentative D call TRBD2 (5 bases). This CDR3 comprises 14 residues. V was shortened by 2 bases and J by 0 bases, with 6 bases between the two germline ends. The V gene's germline CDR1 is MNHNY and CDR2 SVGAGI (reference sequence).

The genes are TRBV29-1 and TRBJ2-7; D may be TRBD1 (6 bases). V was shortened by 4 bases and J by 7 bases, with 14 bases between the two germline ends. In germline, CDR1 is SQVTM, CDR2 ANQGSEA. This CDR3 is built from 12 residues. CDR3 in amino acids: CSVAQGMGEQYF. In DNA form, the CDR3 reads TGCAGCGTTGCGCAGGGGATGGGGGAGCAGTACTTC.

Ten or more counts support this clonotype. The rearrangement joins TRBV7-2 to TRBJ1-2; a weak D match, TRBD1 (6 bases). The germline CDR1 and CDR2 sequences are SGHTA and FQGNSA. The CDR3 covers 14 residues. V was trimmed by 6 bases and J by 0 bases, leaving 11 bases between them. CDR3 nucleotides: TGTGCCAGCAGTCTACAGGGAGCTAACTATGGCTACACCTTC. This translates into CASSLQGANYGYTF.

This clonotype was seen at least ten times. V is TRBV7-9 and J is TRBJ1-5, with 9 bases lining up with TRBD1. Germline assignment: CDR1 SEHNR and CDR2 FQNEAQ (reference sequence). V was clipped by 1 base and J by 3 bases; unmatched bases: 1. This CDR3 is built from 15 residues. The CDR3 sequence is CASSLGDRANQPQHF. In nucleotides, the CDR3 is TGTGCCAGCAGCTTAGGGGACAGGGCCAATCAGCCCCAGCATTTT.

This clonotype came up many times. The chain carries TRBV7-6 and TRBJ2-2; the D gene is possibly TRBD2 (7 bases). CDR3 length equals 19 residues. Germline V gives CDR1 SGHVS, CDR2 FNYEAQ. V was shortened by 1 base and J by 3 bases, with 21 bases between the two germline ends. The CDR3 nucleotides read TGTGCCAGCAGCTTAGAACAAGCTTGGGGGGGCGTGTACACCGGGGAGCTGTTTTTT. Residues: CASSLEQAWGGVYTGELFF.

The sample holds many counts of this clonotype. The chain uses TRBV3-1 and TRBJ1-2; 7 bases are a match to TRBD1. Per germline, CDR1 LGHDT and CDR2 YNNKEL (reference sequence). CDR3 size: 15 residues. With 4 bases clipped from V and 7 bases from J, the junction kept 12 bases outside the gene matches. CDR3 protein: CASSPWDSARRGYTF. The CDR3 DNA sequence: TGTGCCAGCAGCCCCTGGGACAGTGCACGTCGTGGCTACACCTTC.

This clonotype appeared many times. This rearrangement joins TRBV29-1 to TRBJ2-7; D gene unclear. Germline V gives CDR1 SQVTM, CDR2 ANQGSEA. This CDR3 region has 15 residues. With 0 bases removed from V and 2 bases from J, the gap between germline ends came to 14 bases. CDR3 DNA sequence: TGCAGCGTTGAAGATTCATCCAGGCCTACCTACGAGCAGTACTTC. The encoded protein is CSVEDSSRPTYEQYF.

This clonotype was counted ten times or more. The CDR3 DNA reads as TGTGCCAGTAGTATTCACTCGGATCAAGAGACCCAGTACTTC. Translation gives CASSIHSDQETQYF. The gene calls are TRBV19 and TRBJ2-5; D is ambiguous. V was shortened by 3 bases and J by 2 bases, with 10 bases between the two germline ends. Germline assignment: CDR1 LNHDA and CDR2 SQIVND (reference sequence). The CDR3 extends over 14 amino acids.

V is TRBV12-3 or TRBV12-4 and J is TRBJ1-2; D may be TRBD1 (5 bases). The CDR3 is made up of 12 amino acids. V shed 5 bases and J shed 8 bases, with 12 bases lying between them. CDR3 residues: CASSPGTRGYTF. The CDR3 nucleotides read TGTGCCAGCAGTCCCGGGACCCGAGGCTACACCTTC.

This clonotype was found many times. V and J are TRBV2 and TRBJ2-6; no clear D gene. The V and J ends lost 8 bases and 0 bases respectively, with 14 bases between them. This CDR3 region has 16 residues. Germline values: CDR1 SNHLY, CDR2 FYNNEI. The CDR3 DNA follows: TGTGCCAGCTCTCCCACTGCACACTCTGGGGCCAACGTCCTGACTTTC. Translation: CASSPTAHSGANVLTF.

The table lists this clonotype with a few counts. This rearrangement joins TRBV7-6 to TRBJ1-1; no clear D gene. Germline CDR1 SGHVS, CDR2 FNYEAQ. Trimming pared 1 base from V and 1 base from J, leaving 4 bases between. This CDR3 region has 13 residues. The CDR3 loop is CASSLEQNTEAFF. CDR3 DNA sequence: TGTGCCAGCAGCTTAGAACAGAACACTGAAGCTTTCTTT.

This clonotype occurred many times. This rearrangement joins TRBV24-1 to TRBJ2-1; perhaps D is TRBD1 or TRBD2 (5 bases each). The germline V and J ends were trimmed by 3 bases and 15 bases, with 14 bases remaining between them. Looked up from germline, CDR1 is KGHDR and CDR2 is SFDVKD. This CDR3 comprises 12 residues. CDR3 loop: CATSDPYGDPFF. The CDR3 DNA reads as TGTGCCACCAGTGATCCCTACGGGGACCCGTTCTTC.

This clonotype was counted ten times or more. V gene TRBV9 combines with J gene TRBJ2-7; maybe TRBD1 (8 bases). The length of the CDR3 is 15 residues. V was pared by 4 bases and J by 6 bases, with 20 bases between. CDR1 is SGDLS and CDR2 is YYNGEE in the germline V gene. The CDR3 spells CASSPGGGSLFEQYF. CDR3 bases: TGTGCCAGCAGCCCAGGGGGCGGGAGTTTATTCGAGCAGTACTTC.

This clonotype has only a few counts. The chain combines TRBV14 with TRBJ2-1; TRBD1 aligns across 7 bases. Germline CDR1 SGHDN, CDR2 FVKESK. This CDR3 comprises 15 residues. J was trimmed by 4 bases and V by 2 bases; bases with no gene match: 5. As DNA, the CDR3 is TGTGCCAGCAGCCAACTAGGGGGCCGTTACAATGAGCAGTTCTTC. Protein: CASSQLGGRYNEQFF.

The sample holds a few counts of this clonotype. The CDR3 bases are TGTGCCAGCAGTGGGGGCGCGGGAAAAATTAATGAGCAGTTCTTC. Its translation: CASSGGAGKINEQFF. The chain joins TRBV2 to TRBJ2-1, with a weak D call TRBD2 (6 bases). Germline CDR1 reads SNHLY; CDR2 reads FYNNEI. V was clipped by 4 bases and J by 7 bases, with 17 bases between them. The CDR3 runs 15 residues. The entire variable domain, with the rest obtained from reference TRBV2 and TRBJ2-1, is as follows: EPEVTQTPSHQVTQMGQEVILRCVPISNHLYFYWYRQILGQKVEFLVSFYNNEISEKSEIFDDQFSVERPDGSNFTLKIRSTKLEDSAMYFCASSGGAGKINEQFFGPGTRLTVL.

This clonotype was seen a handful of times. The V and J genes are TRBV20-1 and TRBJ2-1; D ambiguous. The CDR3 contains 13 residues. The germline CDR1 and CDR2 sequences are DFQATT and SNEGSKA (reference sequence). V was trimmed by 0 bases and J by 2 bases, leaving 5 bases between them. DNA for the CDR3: TGCAGTGCTAGAGATTCAACCTACAATGAGCAGTTCTTC. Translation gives CSARDSTYNEQFF.

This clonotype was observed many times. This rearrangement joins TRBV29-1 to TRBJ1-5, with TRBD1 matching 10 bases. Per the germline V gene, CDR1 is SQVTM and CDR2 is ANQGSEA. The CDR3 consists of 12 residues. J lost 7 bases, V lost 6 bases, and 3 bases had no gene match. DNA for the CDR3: TGCAGCGTAGCGACAGGGGGCCAGCCCCAGCATTTT. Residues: CSVATGGQPQHF.

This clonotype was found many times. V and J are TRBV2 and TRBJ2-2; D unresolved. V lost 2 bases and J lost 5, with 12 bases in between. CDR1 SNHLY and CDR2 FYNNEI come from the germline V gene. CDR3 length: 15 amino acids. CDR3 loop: CASSEIAGPTGELFF. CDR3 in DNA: TGTGCCAGCAGTGAAATAGCAGGACCGACCGGGGAGCTGTTTTTT.

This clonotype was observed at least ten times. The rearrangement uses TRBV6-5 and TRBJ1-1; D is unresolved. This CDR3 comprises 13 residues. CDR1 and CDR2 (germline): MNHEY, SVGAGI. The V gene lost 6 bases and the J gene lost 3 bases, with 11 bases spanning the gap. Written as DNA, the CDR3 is TGTGCCAGCAGAAACTCAAGATACACTGAAGCTTTCTTT. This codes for CASRNSRYTEAFF.

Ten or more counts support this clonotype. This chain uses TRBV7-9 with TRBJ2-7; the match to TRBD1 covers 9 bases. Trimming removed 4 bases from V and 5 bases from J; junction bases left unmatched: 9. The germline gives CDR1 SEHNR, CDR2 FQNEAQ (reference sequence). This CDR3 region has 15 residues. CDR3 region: CASSSLETGGHEQYF. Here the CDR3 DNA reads TGTGCCAGCAGCTCCCTTGAGACAGGGGGTCACGAGCAGTACTTC. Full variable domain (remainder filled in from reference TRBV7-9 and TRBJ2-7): DTGVSQNPRHKITKRGQNVTFRCDPISEHNRLYWYRQTLGQGPEFLTYFQNEAQLEKSRLLSDRFSAERPKGSFSTLEIQRTEQGDSAMYLCASSSLETGGHEQYFGPGTRLTVT.